The clone carrying this T cell receptor beta chain was counted many times. These data belong to a study of human T cells and chemical hapten exposure. Overall study: While the approximately 22-week study was under way, patients received diphenylcyclopropenone on the scalp every week.

Time point denoted: pre-sensitization, week 0. This sample's treatment: therapeutic diphenylcyclopropenone sensitization with weekly scalp DPC. MiXCR, run by TCRdb on the RACE reads, gives a single entry per CDR3 protein. The sample comprises around 57,000 distinct CDR3 sequences, about 10% of which are singletons, and 3.5% to 4.5% rests with the top ten. The source was whole blood, collected in connection with sensitization to the hapten diphenylcyclopropenone (DPC). This clonotype was sampled from a woman in her 40s with alopecia areata. Some clones in this sample may be carry-over from other donors' samples.

For the CDR3, the DNA is TGTGCCAGCAGCCAGGGGGGCTCCAATCAGCCCCAGCATTTT. This sequence encodes CASSQGGSNQPQHF. J is TRBJ1-5 and V is TRBV3-1, with D tentatively TRBD1 (6 bases). Germline-derived CDR1 and CDR2 are LGHDT and YNNKEL (reference sequence). This CDR3 is 14 amino acids long. Trimming cost V 3 bases and J 3 bases, with 9 bases left between them.